Each of the 18 T cell receptor beta chains below was sequenced from the same sample in a study of T cells in localized non-small cell lung cancer. Clones were sequenced by immunoSEQ multiplex PCR, and TCRdb holds only the in-frame ones, with some missing. Among about 33,000 clones listed, about 92% were seen once. The material was peripheral blood, obtained before any cancer treatment. The origin of the receptors is a female donor older than 55 with stage I lung adenocarcinoma.

This chain joins TRBV6-1 and TRBJ2-1; D not resolved. The V gene's germline CDR1 is MNHNS and CDR2 SASEGT. The CDR3 runs 14 residues. V gave up 6 bases and J gave up 9 bases, with 18 bases separating them. For the CDR3, the DNA is TGTGCCAGCAGATCCCCCCACTTACCAATTGAGCAGTTCTTC. Encoded protein: CASRSPHLPIEQFF.

The rearrangement joins TRBV19 to TRBJ1-5; D not resolved. Looked up from germline, CDR1 is LNHDA and CDR2 is SQIVND (reference sequence). CDR3 size: 13 residues. V was cut by 8 bases and J by 10 bases, with 18 bases left in between. The CDR3 sequence is CASSWQTAGPQHF. CDR3 bases: TGTGCCAGTTCCTGGCAGACCGCCGGCCCCCAGCATTTT.

V usage is TRBV11-3 and J usage is TRBJ2-1; TRBD1 agrees at 7 bases. Germline V gives CDR1 SGHNT, CDR2 YENEEA. The CDR3 contains 13 residues. V gave up 5 bases and J gave up 6 bases; unmatched junction bases: 4. This CDR3 reads CASSPTGVNEQFF. The DNA of the CDR3 is TGTGCCAGCAGCCCTACAGGGGTCAATGAGCAGTTCTTC.

The chain is built from TRBV6-1 and TRBJ2-3; 8 bases are shared with TRBD1. Trimming cost V 6 bases and J 4 bases; bases outside gene matches: 6. Germline V gene sequence: CDR1 MNHNS, CDR2 SASEGT. This CDR3 spans 14 amino acids. CDR3: CASRRTGRPDTQYF. The CDR3 coding sequence is TGTGCCAGCAGGCGGACAGGGAGGCCAGATACGCAGTATTTT.

The V gene is TRBV27, the J gene TRBJ2-1; no firm D call. Trimming removed 6 bases at V and 2 bases at J, with 8 bases between. In germline, CDR1 is MNHEY, CDR2 SMNVEV (reference sequence). The CDR3 consists of 13 residues. The CDR3 reads CASSFGAYNEQFF. Written as DNA, the CDR3 is TGTGCCAGCAGCTTCGGAGCCTACAATGAGCAGTTCTTC.

This clone was seen a single time. The V and J genes are TRBV11-3 and TRBJ1-1, with a possible D match to TRBD1 (5 bases). This CDR3 region has 16 residues. The germline CDR1 and CDR2 sequences are SGHNT and YENEEA. The V and J ends lost 1 base and 7 bases respectively, with 19 bases between them. The CDR3 is CASSLGVGREEGEAFF. In DNA, the CDR3 is TGTGCCAGCAGCTTAGGGGTGGGCAGGGAAGAGGGTGAAGCTTTCTTT.

This chain connects TRBV19 to TRBJ1-3; TRBD1 is a possible D gene (6 bases). The CDR3 runs to 15 residues. Per germline, CDR1 LNHDA and CDR2 SQIVND (reference sequence). Between the trimmed V and J ends, which lost 1 base and 0 bases, there was a span of 7 bases. CDR3 region: CASSIAGDSGNTIYF. In DNA, the CDR3 is TGTGCCAGTAGTATAGCAGGGGACTCTGGAAACACCATATATTTT.

CDR3 sequence: CASSFTIERNTEAFF. The DNA of the CDR3 is TGCGCCAGCAGCTTTACCATAGAAAGGAACACTGAAGCTTTCTTT. The V call is TRBV5-1, the J call TRBJ1-1, with D hard to call. The CDR3 loop spans 15 amino acids. Germline V gene data show CDR1 as SGHRS and CDR2 as YFSETQ. V was pared by 2 bases and J by 1 base, with 12 bases between.

The chain is built from TRBV5-6 and TRBJ1-5; tentative D call: TRBD1 (5 bases). Germline V gives CDR1 SGHDT, CDR2 YYEEEE. The ends were cut back, 4 bases at V and 5 bases at J, with 19 bases in the middle. The CDR3 has 16 residues. The CDR3 DNA is TGTGCCAGCAGCGACAGATCCAGGGCGAATCATCAGCCCCAGCATTTT. It translates to CASSDRSRANHQPQHF.

This chain joins TRBV5-1 and TRBJ1-3; D gene uncertain. The CDR3 is 15 residues long. V lost 0 bases to trimming and J lost 0 bases, with 7 bases between them. The germline V gene encodes CDR1 SGHRS and CDR2 YFSETQ. The CDR3: CASSLETFSGNTIYF. The CDR3 nucleotides are TGCGCCAGCAGCTTGGAAACTTTCTCTGGAAACACCATATATTTT.

The chain joins TRBV5-6 to TRBJ2-7; D is ambiguous. This CDR3 spans 11 amino acids. In germline, CDR1 is SGHDT, CDR2 YYEEEE. V lost 2 bases, J lost 3 bases, and 3 bases lay in between. CDR3 coding DNA: TGTGCCAGCAGCTTCGACTACGAGCAGTACGTC. As protein: CASSFDYEQYV.

This chain joins TRBV5-6 and TRBJ1-2, with TRBD1 matching 9 bases. The junction had 12 bases not matched to a gene; V was cut back by 4 bases and J by 2 bases. This CDR3 has 17 amino acids. CDR1 and CDR2 (germline): SGHDT, YYEEEE. In nucleotides, the CDR3 is TGTGCCAGCAGCCCACTATTGCGACAGGGGGAGAACTATGGCTACACCTTC. Protein product: CASSPLLRQGENYGYTF.

V and J are TRBV25-1 and TRBJ2-3, with a possible D match to TRBD1 (6 bases). From germline, CDR1 is MGHDK and CDR2 SYGVNS. This CDR3 is 15 amino acids long. The germline V and J ends were trimmed by 3 bases and 1 base, with 11 bases remaining between them. Here the CDR3 reads CASSDWAGGTDTQYF. The CDR3 DNA reads TGTGCCAGCAGTGATTGGGCAGGGGGCACAGATACGCAGTATTTT.

The rearrangement joins TRBV6-5 to TRBJ1-4; D gene unclear. This CDR3 is built from 14 residues. Germline loops: CDR1 MNHEY, CDR2 SVGAGI. V was cut by 6 bases and J by 8 bases, with 16 bases left in between. CDR3 coding DNA: TGTGCCAGCAGCCCGACCTCTGAGGCGGAAAAACTGTTTTTT. Translated, it gives CASSPTSEAEKLFF.

The chain employs TRBV19 and TRBJ1-5, with 10 bases that match TRBD1. V lost 5 bases and J lost 8; bases outside the gene matches: 9. CDR3 length equals 15 residues. The germline gives CDR1 LNHDA, CDR2 SQIVND (reference sequence). The CDR3 reads CASSSGTGAQKPQHF. In nucleotides, the CDR3 is TGTGCCAGTAGTTCCGGGACAGGGGCCCAAAAGCCCCAGCATTTT.

The rearrangement uses TRBV6-4 and TRBJ1-5; D gene uncertain. Trimming shortened V by 9 bases and J by 7 bases, and 13 bases separated the two germline ends. The CDR3 covers 12 residues. The V gene's germline CDR1 is MRHNA and CDR2 SNTAGT. The CDR3 sequence: CARYPPPQPQHF. CDR3 nucleotides: TGTGCCAGGTACCCCCCTCCCCAGCCCCAGCATTTT.

This chain joins TRBV5-6 and TRBJ1-6; a possible D gene is TRBD1 (6 bases). The germline gives CDR1 SGHDT, CDR2 YYEEEE. The CDR3 runs to 14 residues. V was cut by 0 bases and J by 10 bases, with 11 bases left in between. CDR3 in DNA: TGTGCCAGCAGCTTGGTAGGGGGAAGATCACCCCTCCACTTT. Protein product: CASSLVGGRSPLHF.

The chain couples TRBV2 to TRBJ1-2; TRBD1 matches at 8 bases. Per germline, CDR1 SNHLY and CDR2 FYNNEI. This CDR3 spans 15 amino acids. V lost 6 bases to trimming and J lost 5 bases; unmatched junction nucleotides: 11. CDR3 protein: CASRDLRGRGYGYTF. CDR3 coding DNA: TGTGCCAGCAGAGACCTCAGGGGGCGGGGGTATGGCTACACCTTC.